Listed below are T cell receptor beta chains from one sample, sequenced in a study of T cell changes during pregnancy in multiple sclerosis. Sequencing was performed with immunoSEQ multiplex PCR; in TCRdb, only in-frame clones are kept and a portion is missing. The sample contains 45,000 to 50,000 clones, 90% to 95% of which appear only once. The source was CD8+ T cells from peripheral blood mononuclear cells, collected in the first trimester of pregnancy. These receptors were obtained from a female donor with multiple sclerosis, enrolled in a pregnancy study. CDR3s include the opening cysteine and the closing phenylalanine or tryptophan. Fields, in order: J gene, D gene, clone size, V gene, CDR3 protein, CDR3 DNA. D genes are given only for firm matches. Clone size is not always given. Where it is, it says once, few, many or a class for expanded clones.

>TRBJ2-5|TRBD1|.|TRBV27
CASKHLGTGAETQYF
TGTGCCAGCAAACACTTAGGAACAGGGGCAGAGACCCAGTACTTC
>TRBJ2-1|TRBD2|.|TRBV9
CASSVGRTSGRDEQFF
TGTGCCAGCAGCGTAGGTAGGACTAGCGGGAGGGATGAGCAGTTCTTC
>TRBJ2-2|TRBD2|.|TRBV6-6
CASSYAGGSTGELFF
TGTGCCAGCAGTTACGCGGGAGGGAGCACCGGGGAGCTGTTTTTT
>TRBJ1-1|.|few|TRBV29-1
CSVYSYTEAFF
TGCAGCGTCTACAGCTACACTGAAGCTTTCTTT
>TRBJ2-2|.|.|TRBV4-3
CASSQARLGGELFF
TGCGCCAGCAGCCAAGCCCGACTCGGCGGGGAGCTGTTTTTT
>TRBJ1-3|.|.|TRBV4-1
CASSYDTGNTIYF
TGCGCCAGCAGCTACGACACTGGAAACACCATATATTTT
>TRBJ2-2|TRBD1|.|TRBV19
CASLGDRGPPWNTGELFF
TGTGCCAGCCTCGGGGACAGGGGGCCCCCTTGGAACACCGGGGAGCTGTTTTTT
>TRBJ2-1|TRBD2|.|TRBV11-2
CASSRDPSGSYDEQFF
TGTGCCAGCAGCCGAGATCCTAGCGGGAGCTACGATGAGCAGTTCTTC
>TRBJ2-1|.|once|TRBV7-2
CASSFLSVPAYEQFF
TGTGCCAGCAGCTTTCTTAGCGTCCCGGCGTATGAGCAGTTCTTC
>TRBJ2-4|.|.|TRBV9
CASSQGRGGLTTLNIQYF
TGTGCCAGCAGCCAAGGGAGGGGGGGACTCACCACCCTGAACATTCAGTACTTC
>TRBJ2-6|.|.|TRBV7-9
CASSLTLGAYGANVLTF
TGTGCCAGCAGCCTGACGTTGGGCGCATATGGGGCCAACGTCCTGACTTTC
>TRBJ2-5|TRBD2|.|TRBV5-1
CASSLASLNGTSGDLGETQYF
TGCGCCAGCAGCTTGGCCTCTCTGAACGGGACTAGCGGGGATTTAGGGGAGACCCAGTACTTC
>TRBJ2-7|.|few|TRBV7-9
CASSLPGKYEQYF
TGTGCCAGCAGCTTACCCGGGAAATACGAGCAGTACTTC
>TRBJ2-1|.|.|TRBV15
CATSRRGANEQFF
TGTGCCACCAGCAGGCGGGGAGCCAATGAGCAGTTCTTC
>TRBJ2-1|.|.|TRBV11-1
CASSKEGGIPSYNEQFF
TGTGCCAGCAGCAAAGAGGGGGGGATCCCCTCCTACAATGAGCAGTTCTTC
>TRBJ2-7|.|.|TRBV6-6
CASSYSADSSYEQYF
TGTGCCAGCAGTTACTCGGCGGATAGCTCCTACGAGCAGTACTTC
>TRBJ2-7|TRBD2|.|TRBV13
CASIRREGLENASYEQYF
TGTGCCAGCATAAGGAGGGAGGGGCTCGAAAACGCCTCGTACGAGCAGTACTTC
>TRBJ2-1|TRBD1|.|TRBV7-2
CASRDTDRRYNEQFF
TGTGCCAGCAGGGATACGGACAGGAGGTACAATGAGCAGTTCTTC
>TRBJ1-1|.|.|TRBV6-5
CASSYLVNTEAFF
TGTGCCAGCAGTTACTTAGTGAACACTGAAGCTTTCTTT
>TRBJ1-2|TRBD1|few|TRBV7-9
CASSPLGQGDNGYTF
TGTGCCAGCAGCCCACTTGGACAGGGAGATAATGGCTACACCTTC
>TRBJ1-1|TRBD1|.|TRBV5-4
CASSSTGGNTEAFF
TGTGCCAGCAGCTCGACAGGGGGTAACACTGAAGCTTTCTTT
>TRBJ2-7|TRBD2|.|TRBV5-1
CASSLAGTSASYEQYF
TGCGCCAGCAGCTTGGCCGGGACTAGCGCATCCTACGAGCAGTACTTC
>TRBJ1-1|.|.|TRBV19
CASSIVIRGSVNTEAFF
TGTGCCAGTAGTATAGTCATCAGAGGATCAGTGAACACTGAAGCTTTCTTT
>TRBJ1-5|TRBD1|.|TRBV27
CASGTGDLQPQHF
TGTGCCAGCGGGACAGGGGACCTTCAGCCCCAGCATTTT
>TRBJ1-4|TRBD1|once|TRBV5-5
CASSLGQGNEKLFF
TGTGCCAGCAGCTTGGGACAGGGAAACGAAAAACTGTTTTTT
>TRBJ2-5|TRBD1|.|TRBV6-5
CASSYEGAGWRETQYF
TGTGCCAGCAGTTACGAGGGGGCAGGGTGGAGGGAGACCCAGTACTTC
>TRBJ2-7|TRBD2|.|TRBV6-1
CASSETGLAAYEQYF
TGTGCCAGCAGTGAAACGGGACTAGCGGCATACGAGCAGTACTTC
>TRBJ1-1|.|.|TRBV6-6
CASSARVTEAFF
TGTGCCAGCAGTGCCCGCGTCACTGAAGCTTTCTTT
>TRBJ2-6|.|.|TRBV7-9
CASHGLSGANVLTF
TGTGCCAGCCATGGGCTATCTGGGGCCAACGTCCTGACTTTC
>TRBJ2-7|.|.|TRBV7-8
CASSLEDSTYEQYF
TGTGCCAGCAGCTTAGAGGACTCAACCTACGAGCAGTACTTC
>TRBJ2-7|TRBD2|.|TRBV7-9
CASSLAGGEQYF
TGTGCCAGCAGCCTGGCGGGGGGCGAGCAGTACTTC
>TRBJ2-3|.|.|TRBV7-2
CASSLVPGGPDTQYF
TGTGCCAGCAGCTTAGTCCCGGGGGGCCCGGATACGCAGTATTTT
>TRBJ1-5|.|.|TRBV19
CASSLIPGQPQHF
TGTGCCAGTAGTCTCATTCCCGGTCAGCCCCAGCATTTT
>TRBJ2-7|.|.|TRBV4-1
CASSQESQGYYEQYF
TGCGCCAGCAGCCAAGAATCCCAGGGCTATTACGAGCAGTACTTC
>TRBJ1-1|TRBD1|.|TRBV7-9
CASTAQGATEAFF
TGTGCCAGCACAGCACAGGGGGCCACTGAAGCTTTCTTT
>TRBJ2-5|TRBD2|.|TRBV7-6
CASRIGAGVETQYF
TGTGCCAGCAGGATCGGAGCGGGGGTTGAGACCCAGTACTTC
>TRBJ2-5|.|once|TRBV6-5
CASSYSKGVPEETQYF
TGTGCCAGCAGTTACTCCAAAGGGGTCCCCGAAGAGACCCAGTACTTC
>TRBJ1-4|TRBD1|once|TRBV7-9
CASSPLDRAPDEKLFF
TGTGCCAGCAGCCCTCTGGACAGGGCGCCGGATGAAAAACTGTTTTTT
>TRBJ2-5|TRBD1|.|TRBV5-5
CASSLGTAQETQYF
TGTGCCAGCAGCTTAGGGACAGCACAAGAGACCCAGTACTTC
>TRBJ2-2|.|once|TRBV18
CASSPEGAGATGELFF
TGTGCCAGCTCACCAGAAGGGGCAGGGGCCACCGGGGAGCTGTTTTTT
>TRBJ1-4|.|.|TRBV5-5
CASSLAAGSNEKLFF
TGTGCCAGCAGCTTGGCGGCAGGATCTAATGAAAAACTGTTTTTT
>TRBJ2-5|.|.|TRBV9
CASSVDADQETQYF
TGTGCCAGCAGCGTAGATGCAGATCAAGAGACCCAGTACTTC
>TRBJ2-5|TRBD2|.|TRBV7-7
CASSRGVDLAQETQYF
TGTGCCAGCAGCCGGGGGGTGGATTTGGCCCAAGAGACCCAGTACTTC
>TRBJ2-3|.|.|TRBV4-2
CASSQAGGSGDTQYF
TGTGCCAGCAGCCAAGCCGGGGGTAGCGGAGATACGCAGTATTTT
>TRBJ2-1|TRBD1|.|TRBV7-8
CASSLEPGQGANNEQFF
TGTGCCAGCAGCTTAGAACCGGGACAGGGTGCAAACAATGAGCAGTTCTTC
>TRBJ1-2|TRBD1|.|TRBV13
CASSLGDRLYGYTF
TGTGCCAGCAGCTTAGGGGACAGGCTCTATGGCTACACCTTC